This entry describes one TCR beta chain. In the authors' methods: Scientists estimated how many nucleated cells there were by amplifying reference gene primers. Sequencing was performed with immunoSEQ multiplex PCR; in TCRdb, only in-frame clones are kept and a portion is missing. V and J calls and clone size are as listed in that table; D and trimming were resolved from the DNA. Among fewer than 200,000 clones listed, roughly 90% were seen once. The data were taken from a study of blood T cell repertoires in COVID-19. The overall study: Acute and convalescent COVID-19 samples came from the United States, Italy and Spain. Sources were T cells, B-cell-depleted T cells, or PBMCs; the material itself was cDNA or gDNA.

Sequencing was done on a sample of peripheral blood. This clonotype originated in a middle-aged man with acute or convalescent COVID-19.

This CDR3 is CASGSSRSYTF. The CDR3 bases are TGTGCCAGCGGTTCTTCCAGGAGCTACACCTTC. The chain uses TRBV2 and TRBJ1-2; no clear D. CDR1 is SNHLY and CDR2 is FYNNEI in the germline V gene. The CDR3 is made up of 11 amino acids. Trimming stripped 8 bases from V and 9 bases from J, with 13 bases between.